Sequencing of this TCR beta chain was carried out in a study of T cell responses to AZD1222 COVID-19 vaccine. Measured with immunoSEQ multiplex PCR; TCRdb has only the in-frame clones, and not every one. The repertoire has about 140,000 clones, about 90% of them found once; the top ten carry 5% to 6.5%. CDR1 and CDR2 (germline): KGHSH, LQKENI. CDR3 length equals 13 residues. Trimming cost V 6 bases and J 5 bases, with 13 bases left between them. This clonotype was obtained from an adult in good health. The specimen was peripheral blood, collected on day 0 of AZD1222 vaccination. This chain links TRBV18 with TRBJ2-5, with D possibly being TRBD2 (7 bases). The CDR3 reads CASSPGGLETQYF. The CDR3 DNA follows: TGTGCCAGCTCCCCCGGGGGGCTCGAGACCCAGTACTTC.